The rows below give T cell receptor beta chains drawn from one sample of a study of cytomegalovirus exposure and HLA in healthy donors. Only in-frame clones appear in the TCRdb table, and some are missing; sequencing was by immunoSEQ multiplex PCR. Among 110,000 to 150,000 clones, less than 10% were seen once, and the ten largest hold over 1.5%. Sequences were obtained from PBMCs. All receptors come from a male donor in good health and CMV-seronegative. Each CDR3 is given without its conserved first and last residue.

V	J	CDR3
TRBV18	TRBJ2-5	ASSPGQFKETQY
TRBV7-2	TRBJ1-1	ASSFSLGVMVNTEAF
TRBV6-1	TRBJ2-7	ASSESSGGSYEQY
TRBV28	TRBJ1-2	ASSFREGYGYT
TRBV7-9	TRBJ2-7	ASSFKGVEQY
TRBV19	TRBJ2-6	ASSISSSSGANVLT
TRBV7-2	TRBJ1-2	ASSLSQGYRGYT
TRBV7-9	TRBJ2-1	ASSLGGEQF
TRBV5-1	TRBJ1-6	ASSLTPGQGRNSPLH
TRBV11-2	TRBJ2-2	ASSLGSSVPGELF
TRBV6-5	TRBJ1-1	ASSSLQKNTEAF
TRBV19	TRBJ1-1	ASSIRGTEAF
TRBV7-8	TRBJ2-7	ASSLAQRPGSYEQY
TRBV9	TRBJ2-2	ASTWGDTGELF
TRBV7-2	TRBJ2-2	ASSVKEAGELF
TRBV28	TRBJ2-7	ASSLSLARGGPLSYEQY
TRBV30	TRBJ1-5	AWSVQTGSNNQPQH
TRBV27	TRBJ1-4	ASSATGVNEKLF
TRBV10-3	TRBJ2-1	AISERRGIGNEQF
TRBV10-3	TRBJ2-1	AISGGGSSYNEQF
TRBV5-4	TRBJ2-5	ASSLGGQLKETQY
TRBV5-1	TRBJ1-2	ASSFAGEGYT
TRBV30	TRBJ2-1	AWSPPKRGISSSSYNEQF
TRBV19	TRBJ2-5	ASSMGRAKTQY
TRBV10-3	TRBJ2-1	AITPSAGGSNEQF
TRBV28	TRBJ2-7	ASSLGTGGLITPYEQY
TRBV19	TRBJ1-5	ASSWAGNQPQH
TRBV19	TRBJ1-1	ASSISTLLARNTEAF